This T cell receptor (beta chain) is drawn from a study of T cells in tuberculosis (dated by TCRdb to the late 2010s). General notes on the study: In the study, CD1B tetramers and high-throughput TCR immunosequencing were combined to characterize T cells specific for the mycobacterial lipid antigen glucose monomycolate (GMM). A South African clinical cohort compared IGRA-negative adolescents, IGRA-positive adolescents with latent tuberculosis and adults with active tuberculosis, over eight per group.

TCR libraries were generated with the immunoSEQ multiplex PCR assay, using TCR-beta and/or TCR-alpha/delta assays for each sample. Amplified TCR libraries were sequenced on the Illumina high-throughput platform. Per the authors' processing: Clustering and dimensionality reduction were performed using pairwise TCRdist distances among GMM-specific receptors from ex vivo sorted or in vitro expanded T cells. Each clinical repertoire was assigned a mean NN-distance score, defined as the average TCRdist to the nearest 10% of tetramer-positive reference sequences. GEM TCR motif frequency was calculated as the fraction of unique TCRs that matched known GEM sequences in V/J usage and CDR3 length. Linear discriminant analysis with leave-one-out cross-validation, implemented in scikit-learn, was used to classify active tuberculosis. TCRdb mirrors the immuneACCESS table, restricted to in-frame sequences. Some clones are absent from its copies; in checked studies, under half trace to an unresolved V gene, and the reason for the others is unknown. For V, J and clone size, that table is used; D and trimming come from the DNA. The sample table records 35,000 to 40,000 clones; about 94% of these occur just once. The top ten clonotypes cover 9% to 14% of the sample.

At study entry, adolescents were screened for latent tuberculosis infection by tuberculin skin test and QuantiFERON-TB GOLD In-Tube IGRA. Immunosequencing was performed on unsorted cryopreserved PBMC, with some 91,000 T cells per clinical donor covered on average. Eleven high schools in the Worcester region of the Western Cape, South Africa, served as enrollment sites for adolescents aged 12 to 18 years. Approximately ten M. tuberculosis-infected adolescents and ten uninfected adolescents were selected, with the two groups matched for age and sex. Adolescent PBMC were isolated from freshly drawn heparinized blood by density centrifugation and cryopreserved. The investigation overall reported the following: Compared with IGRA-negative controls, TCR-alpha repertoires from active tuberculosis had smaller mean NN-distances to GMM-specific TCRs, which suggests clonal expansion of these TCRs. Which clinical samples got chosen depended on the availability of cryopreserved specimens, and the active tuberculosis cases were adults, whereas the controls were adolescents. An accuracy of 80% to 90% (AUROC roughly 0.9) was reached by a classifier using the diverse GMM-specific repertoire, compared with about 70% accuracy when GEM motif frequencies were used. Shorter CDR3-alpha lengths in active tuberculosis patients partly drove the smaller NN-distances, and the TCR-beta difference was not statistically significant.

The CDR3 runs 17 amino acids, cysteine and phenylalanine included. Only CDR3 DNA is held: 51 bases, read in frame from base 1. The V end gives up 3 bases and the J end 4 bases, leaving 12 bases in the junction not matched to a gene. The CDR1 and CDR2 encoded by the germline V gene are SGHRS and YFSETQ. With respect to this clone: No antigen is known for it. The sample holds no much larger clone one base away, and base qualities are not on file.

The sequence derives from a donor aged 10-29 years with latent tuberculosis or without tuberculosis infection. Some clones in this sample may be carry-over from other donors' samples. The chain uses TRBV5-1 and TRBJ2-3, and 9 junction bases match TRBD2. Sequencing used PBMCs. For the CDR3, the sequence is CASSSAGLAFRPDTQYF. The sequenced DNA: TGCGCCAGCAGCTCTGCGGGACTAGCCTTCCGCCCAGATACGCAGTATTTT.